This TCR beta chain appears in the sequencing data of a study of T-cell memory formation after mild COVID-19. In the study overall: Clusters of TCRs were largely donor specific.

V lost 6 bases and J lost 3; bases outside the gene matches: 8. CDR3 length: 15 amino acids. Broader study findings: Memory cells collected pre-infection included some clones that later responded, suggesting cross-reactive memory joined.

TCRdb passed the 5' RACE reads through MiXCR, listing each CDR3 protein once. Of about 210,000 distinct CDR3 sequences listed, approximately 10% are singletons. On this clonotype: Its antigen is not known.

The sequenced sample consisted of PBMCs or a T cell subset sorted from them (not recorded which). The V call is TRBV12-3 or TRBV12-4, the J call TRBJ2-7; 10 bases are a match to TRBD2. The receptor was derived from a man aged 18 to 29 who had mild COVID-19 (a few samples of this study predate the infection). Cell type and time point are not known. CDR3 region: CASSLAGARGYEQYF. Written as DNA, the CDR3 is TGTGCCAGCAGCCTAGCGGGGGCCAGGGGCTACGAGCAGTACTTC.